This T cell receptor (beta chain) was sequenced during a study of blood T cell repertoires in COVID-19. Measured with immunoSEQ multiplex PCR; TCRdb has only the in-frame clones, and not every one. The sample includes approximately 60,000 clones, 80% to 90% of them seen just once. This clone appeared a few times. The CDR3 has 18 amino acids. From germline, CDR1 is LGHNT and CDR2 FRNRAP. V trimming: 0 bases; J trimming: 7 bases; junction bases outside the gene matches: 16. The chain has TRBV12-5 and TRBJ2-3; 7 nucleotides align to TRBD2. The specimen sequenced was peripheral blood. The source of this sequence is a man aged 50 or older with active COVID-19. DNA for the CDR3: TGTGCTAGTGGTTTGGTACGGATTCCCCCGGGGGAGGGCTATACGCAGTATTTT. Its protein is CASGLVRIPPGEGYTQYF.